This T cell receptor (beta chain) appears in the sequencing data of a study of shared clonotypes between healthy human individuals. The naive CD8 fraction comprised CD45RO-negative cells positively selected for CCR7 and excluded terminally differentiated effector memory CD45RA+ cells. Study-wide results and limits: The donor pool, a small one, limited the genetic and exposure-history diversity represented.

J lost 2 bases, V lost 6 bases, and 4 bases had no gene match. The germline V gene encodes CDR1 SQVTM and CDR2 ANQGSEA. The CDR3 loop spans 13 amino acids. Deep-level assay runs were performed. This table comes from immunoSEQ multiplex PCR, and its TCRdb copy is limited to in-frame clones, with some not included. The table lists about 680,000 clones, 92% of them singletons. Worth noting for this clone: The antigen remains undetermined.

Sequenced sample: naive CD8+ T cells sorted from blood. The chain joins TRBV29-1 to TRBJ2-7; 10 positions match TRBD2. This TCR derives from a man younger than 45 in good health. The CDR3 loop is CSVGLAETYEQYF. In DNA form, the CDR3 reads TGCAGCGTCGGACTAGCGGAGACCTACGAGCAGTACTTC.